This T cell receptor (beta chain) came from a study of CXCR3-negative and CXCR3-positive naive CD8 T cells. Overall study findings and caveats: The study found more hydrophobic TRB CDR3s in CXCR3-positive naive cells than in CXCR3-negative naive cells.

In regard to this clonotype: Its antigen remains unknown.

UMI-labeled TRB cDNA libraries were prepared by 5' RACE. TCRdb re-called the 5' RACE reads; one entry per CDR3 protein, DNA not given. The sample is made up of around 60,000 distinct CDR3 sequences, and the top ten hold approximately 0.5% of it. CDR3 length: 14 residues. The germline V gene has CDR1 SQVTM and CDR2 ANQGSEA. Sorting yielded triplicates of a few hundred thousand cells for each CD8+ T cell subset. Those CD8+ T cells considered naive were CD45RO-CCR7+CD27+CD95-. Input material: naive CXCR3+ CD8+ T cells from blood. Specified subset: CD45RO-CCR7+CD27+CD95- naive CD8+ T cells expressing CXCR3 (TNR3+). The V and J genes are TRBV29-1 and TRBJ2-7; TCRdb gives TRBD1 as the D gene, but with no DNA this cannot be confirmed. This clonotype was obtained from a human donor in good health. Some clones in this sample may be carry-over from other donors' samples. CDR3 amino acids: CSVEAQGRHYEQYF.